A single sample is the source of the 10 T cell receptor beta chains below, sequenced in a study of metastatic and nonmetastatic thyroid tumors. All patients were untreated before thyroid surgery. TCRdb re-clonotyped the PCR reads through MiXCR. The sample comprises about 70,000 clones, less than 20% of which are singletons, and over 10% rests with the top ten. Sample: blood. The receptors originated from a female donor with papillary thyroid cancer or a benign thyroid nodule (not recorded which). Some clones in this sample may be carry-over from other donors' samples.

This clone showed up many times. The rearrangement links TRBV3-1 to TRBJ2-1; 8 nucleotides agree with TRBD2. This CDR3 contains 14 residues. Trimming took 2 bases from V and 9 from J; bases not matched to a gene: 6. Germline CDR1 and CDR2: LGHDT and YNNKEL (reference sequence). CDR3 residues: CASSQSYREGEQFF. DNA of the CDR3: TGTGCCAGCAGCCAAAGTTACCGGGAGGGTGAGCAGTTCTTC.

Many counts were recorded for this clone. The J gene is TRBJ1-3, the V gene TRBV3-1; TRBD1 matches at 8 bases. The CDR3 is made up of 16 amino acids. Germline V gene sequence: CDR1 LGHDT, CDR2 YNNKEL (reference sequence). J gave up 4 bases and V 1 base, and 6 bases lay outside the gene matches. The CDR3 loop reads CASSQGTGLVGNTIYF. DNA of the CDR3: TGTGCCAGCAGCCAAGGGACAGGGCTAGTCGGAAACACCATATATTTT.

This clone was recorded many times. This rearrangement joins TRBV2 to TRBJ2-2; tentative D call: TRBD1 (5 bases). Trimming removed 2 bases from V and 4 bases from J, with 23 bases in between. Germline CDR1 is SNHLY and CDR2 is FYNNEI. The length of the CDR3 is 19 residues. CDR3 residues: CASSEKVLWQGLLTGELFF. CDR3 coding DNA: TGTGCCAGCAGTGAAAAGGTCCTGTGGCAGGGCTTACTCACCGGGGAGCTGTTTTTT.

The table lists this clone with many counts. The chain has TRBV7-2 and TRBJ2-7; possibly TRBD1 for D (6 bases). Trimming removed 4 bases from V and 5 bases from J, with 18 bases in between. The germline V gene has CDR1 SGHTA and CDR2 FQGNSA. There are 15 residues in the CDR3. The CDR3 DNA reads TGTGCCAGCAGCTACCTTGGGGGCAGGCTCCACGAGCAGTACTTC. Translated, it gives CASSYLGGRLHEQYF.

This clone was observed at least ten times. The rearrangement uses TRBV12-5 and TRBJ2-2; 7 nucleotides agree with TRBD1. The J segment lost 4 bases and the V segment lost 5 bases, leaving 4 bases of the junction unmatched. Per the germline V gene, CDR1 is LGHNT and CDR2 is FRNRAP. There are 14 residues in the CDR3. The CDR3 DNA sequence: TGTGCTAGTGGTCCGACAGGGACCACCGGGGAGCTGTTTTTT. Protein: CASGPTGTTGELFF.

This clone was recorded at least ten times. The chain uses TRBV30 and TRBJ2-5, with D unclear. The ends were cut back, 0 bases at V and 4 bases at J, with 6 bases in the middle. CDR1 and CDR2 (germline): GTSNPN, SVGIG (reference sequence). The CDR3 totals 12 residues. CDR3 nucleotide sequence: TGTGCCTGGAGTGTGTCTAGAGAGACCCAGTACTTC. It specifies CAWSVSRETQYF.

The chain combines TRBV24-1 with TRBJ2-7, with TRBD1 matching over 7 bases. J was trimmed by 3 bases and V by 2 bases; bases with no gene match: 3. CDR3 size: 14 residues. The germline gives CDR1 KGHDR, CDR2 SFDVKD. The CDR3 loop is CATSDSGQYYEQYF. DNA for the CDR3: TGTGCCACCAGTGATTCGGGACAGTACTACGAGCAGTACTTC.

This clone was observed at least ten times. The CDR3 sequence: CAWGGGYNEQFF. Written as DNA, the CDR3 is TGTGCCTGGGGCGGGGGCTACAATGAGCAGTTCTTC. The rearrangement uses TRBV30 and TRBJ2-1, with 7 bases aligning to TRBD2. The CDR3 extends over 12 amino acids. Germline V gene sequence: CDR1 GTSNPN, CDR2 SVGIG (reference sequence). J gave up 3 bases and V 5 bases, and 1 base lay outside the gene matches.

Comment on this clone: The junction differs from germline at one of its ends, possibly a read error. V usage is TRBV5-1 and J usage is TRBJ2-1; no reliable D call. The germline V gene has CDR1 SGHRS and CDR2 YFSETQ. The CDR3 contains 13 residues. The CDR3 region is CASSLGPANEQFF. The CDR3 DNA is TGTGCCAGCAGCTTAGGTCCAGCTAATGAGCAGTTCTTC.

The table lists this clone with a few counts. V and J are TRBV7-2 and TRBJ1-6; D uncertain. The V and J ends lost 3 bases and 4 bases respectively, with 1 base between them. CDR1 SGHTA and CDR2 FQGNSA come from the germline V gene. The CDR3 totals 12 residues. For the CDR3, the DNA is TGTGCCAGCAGCTTTTATAATTCACCCCTCCACTTT. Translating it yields CASSFYNSPLHF.